Sequencing of this T cell receptor beta chain was carried out in a study of Graves' ophthalmopathy and Graves' hyperthyroidism. About the research overall: Peripheral blood was gathered at the point of initial diagnosis, before any treatment started.

Study-wide findings and caveats: Among expanded thyroid clonotypes above 0.001 frequency, most also occurred in blood. The 13-signature model separated ophthalmopathy from stable hyperthyroidism at 85% to 90% sensitivity and around 77% specificity.

This clonotype was recorded at least ten times. The antigen is undetermined. Amplified TCR beta CDR3 regions were obtained using RNA transcripts as template. First-round RT-PCR used HTBI primers; second-round multiplex PCR followed. Using its own MiXCR run on the multiplex PCR reads, TCRdb lists one record per CDR3 protein. The profile shows 350,000 or so distinct CDR3 sequences, roughly 17% of them singletons. The CDR3 loop spans 14 amino acids. V lost 7 bases, J lost 1 base, and 6 bases stayed unmatched. The germline CDR1 and CDR2 sequences are LNHDA and SQIVND (reference sequence). Sequencing input: peripheral blood. The sequence was obtained from an adult man with Graves' ophthalmopathy. This sequence joins TRBV19 and TRBJ1-1, with 7 bases fitting TRBD1. The CDR3 DNA reads as TGTGCCAGTAAGACAGGGAGTACGAACACTGAAGCTTTCTTT. It codes for CASKTGSTNTEAFF. The full variable domain, in which reference TRBV19 and TRBJ1-1 provide the parts outside the CDR3, is DGGITQSPKYLFRKEGQNVTLSCEQNLNHDAMYWYRQDPGQGLRLIYYSQIVNDFQKGDIAEGYSVSREKKESFPLTVTSAQKNPTAFYLCASKTGSTNTEAFFGQGTRLTVV.